This T cell receptor beta chain was profiled in a study of early T cells in non-severe SARS-CoV-2 infection. Study overall: Sequenced material consisted of bulk RNA (from unsorted whole blood), and chains were unpaired.

Attached unique molecular identifiers marked individual cDNA molecules. MiXCR, applied by TCRdb to the 5' RACE reads, yields one record per CDR3 protein. Of approximately 77,000 distinct CDR3 sequences detected, 5% appear once; the ten largest clones hold roughly 7.3%. This clonotype was seen a handful of times. The antigen remains unidentified. V was clipped by 5 bases and J by 5 bases, with 16 bases between them. The CDR3 is made up of 14 amino acids. Germline-derived CDR1 and CDR2 are SEHNR and FQNEAQ (reference sequence). General study results and limits: Anti-spike CD8 responses were favored by VDJdb matching, which missed private and CD4 specificities.

The specimen comprised whole blood, sampled at baseline. The chain is built from TRBV7-9 and TRBJ2-7; D is ambiguous. The sequence came from an adult who was a healthcare worker with PCR-confirmed SARS-CoV-2 infection or an uninfected control (not recorded which). In DNA form, the CDR3 reads TGTGCCAGCAGCCTCGGAGCACCGGGTGACGAGCAGTACTTC. It is translated as CASSLGAPGDEQYF.